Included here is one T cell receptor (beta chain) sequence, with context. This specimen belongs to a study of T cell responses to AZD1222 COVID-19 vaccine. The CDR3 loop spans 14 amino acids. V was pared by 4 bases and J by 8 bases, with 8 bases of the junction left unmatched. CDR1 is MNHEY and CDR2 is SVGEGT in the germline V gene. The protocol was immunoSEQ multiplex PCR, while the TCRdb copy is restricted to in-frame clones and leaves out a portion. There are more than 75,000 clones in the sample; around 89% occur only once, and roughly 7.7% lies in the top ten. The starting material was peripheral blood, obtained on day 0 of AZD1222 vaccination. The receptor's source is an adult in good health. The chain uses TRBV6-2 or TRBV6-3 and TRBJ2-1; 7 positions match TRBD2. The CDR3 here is CASSSRTSQDEQFF. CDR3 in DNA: TGTGCCAGCAGTTCCCGGACTAGTCAGGATGAGCAGTTCTTC.